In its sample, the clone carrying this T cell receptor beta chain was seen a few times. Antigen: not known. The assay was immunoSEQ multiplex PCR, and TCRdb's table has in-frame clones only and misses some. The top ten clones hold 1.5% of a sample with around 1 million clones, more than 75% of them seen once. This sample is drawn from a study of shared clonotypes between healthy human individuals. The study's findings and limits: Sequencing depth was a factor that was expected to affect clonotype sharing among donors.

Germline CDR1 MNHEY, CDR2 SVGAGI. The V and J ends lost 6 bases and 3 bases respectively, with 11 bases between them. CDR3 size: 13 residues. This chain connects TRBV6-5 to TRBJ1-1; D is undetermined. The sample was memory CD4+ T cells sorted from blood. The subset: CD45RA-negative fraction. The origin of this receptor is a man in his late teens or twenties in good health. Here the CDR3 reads CASSVSGYTEAFF. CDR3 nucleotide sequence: TGTGCCAGCAGCGTAAGTGGTTACACTGAAGCTTTCTTT.